A single sample is the source of the 27 T cell receptor beta chains below, sequenced in a study of PD-1 blockade in classical Hodgkin lymphoma. Relapse after autologous stem cell transplantation occurred in every patient, and brentuximab vedotin exposure varied. Sequencing used immunoSEQ multiplex PCR; TCRdb keeps in-frame clones, though not all of them. The repertoire holds 120,000 to 150,000 clones, with under 85% as singletons. This specimen consisted of peripheral blood mononuclear cells (PBMCs), obtained before the second cycle of nivolumab. Every receptor here comes from a human donor with classical Hodgkin lymphoma.

The chain combines TRBV5-8 with TRBJ1-1; D call uncertain. This CDR3 has 13 residues. With 5 bases removed from V and 4 bases from J, the gap between germline ends came to 12 bases. In germline, CDR1 is SGHTS, CDR2 YDEGEE. CDR3: CASSWTEGTEAFF. The DNA of the CDR3 is TGTGCCAGCAGTTGGACCGAGGGCACTGAAGCTTTCTTT.

This clone has a handful of counts. The chain recombines TRBV4-3 with TRBJ1-1; D remains ambiguous. Germline V gene lookup returns CDR1 LGHNA and CDR2 YSLEER. The V end was cut by 6 bases, the J end by 3 bases, with 5 bases between. CDR3 size: 11 residues. CDR3 protein: CASRLDTEAFF. The DNA of the CDR3 is TGCGCCAGCAGACTTGACACTGAAGCTTTCTTT.

This clone was counted a single time. V is TRBV7-2 and J is TRBJ1-2; 7 bases fit TRBD1. The germline CDR1 and CDR2 sequences are SGHTA and FQGNSA. This CDR3 comprises 15 residues. Trimming took 5 bases from V and 4 from J; bases not matched to a gene: 10. The CDR3 bases are TGTGCCAGCAGCCCGGGGCAGGGGGGTTTCTATGGCTACACCTTC. It specifies CASSPGQGGFYGYTF.

A remark on this clone: One junction end disagrees with the germline gene, perhaps due to a read error. Other nucleotide sequences in the sample specify the same CDR3. The gene calls are TRBV5-6 and TRBJ2-7; D gene unclear. Looked up from germline, CDR1 is SGHDT and CDR2 is YYEEEE. The CDR3 is 13 residues long. This CDR3 reads CASSLVGTYEQYF. The CDR3 DNA reads TGTGCCAGCAGCTTGGTCGGAACCTATGAGCAGTACTTC. Drawing the rest from reference TRBV5-6 and TRBJ2-7, the complete variable domain is DAGVTQSPTHLIKTRGQQVTLRCSPKSGHDTVSWYQQALGQGPQFIFQYYEEEERQRGNFPDRFSGHQFPNYSSELNVNALLLGDSALYLCASSLVGTYEQYFGPGTRLTVT.

This chain's CDR3 is CASGRQFSTDTQYF. The CDR3 nucleotides are TGTGCCAGCGGCCGACAGTTTAGCACAGATACGCAGTATTTT. The rearrangement links TRBV7-9 to TRBJ2-3; D might be TRBD1 (5 bases). Trimming left V 8 bases short and J 0 bases short, with 12 bases between. Germline V gives CDR1 SEHNR, CDR2 FQNEAQ (reference sequence). The CDR3 is 14 residues long.

The rearrangement joins TRBV19 to TRBJ2-3; 8 nucleotides match TRBD1. The CDR3 runs 14 residues. Germline values: CDR1 LNHDA, CDR2 SQIVND (reference sequence). The junction had 3 bases not matched to a gene; V was cut back by 7 bases and J by 0 bases. CDR3 loop: CASTRTGSTDTQYF. The DNA of the CDR3 is TGTGCCAGTACCCGGACAGGGAGCACAGATACGCAGTATTTT.

This clone has only a few counts. The chain couples TRBV10-1 to TRBJ2-7, with a weak D call TRBD2 (5 bases). From germline, CDR1 is WNHNN and CDR2 SYGVQD (reference sequence). This CDR3 spans 19 amino acids. Trimming stripped 0 bases from V and 8 bases from J, with 29 bases between. CDR3 in DNA: TGCGCCAGCAGTGAGTCGGATAGGGAGAAAGGCCTTACTGTAGTGAAGCAGTACTTC. It codes for CASSESDREKGLTVVKQYF.

The chain carries TRBV15 and TRBJ2-3; D not resolved. CDR1 and CDR2 from the germline V gene are LNHNV and YYDKDF (reference sequence). V dropped 2 bases and J dropped 0 bases, with 6 bases sitting between them. The CDR3 totals 14 residues. CDR3 DNA sequence: TGTGCCACCAGCAGAACCGACAGCACAGATACGCAGTATTTT. Translation: CATSRTDSTDTQYF.

The chain couples TRBV6-5 to TRBJ2-2; D unclear. Germline values: CDR1 MNHEY, CDR2 SVGAGI. With 2 bases removed from V and 5 bases from J, the gap between germline ends came to 9 bases. The CDR3 extends over 14 amino acids. The CDR3 sequence: CASSYLGLTGELFF. In nucleotides, the CDR3 is TGTGCCAGCAGTTACCTAGGGTTAACCGGGGAGCTGTTTTTT.

The chain combines TRBV19 with TRBJ2-3; 13 bases match TRBD2. The CDR3 length is 16 residues. CDR1 LNHDA and CDR2 SQIVND come from the germline V gene (reference sequence). Unmatched junction bases numbered 0, after V lost 3 bases and J lost 0 bases. The CDR3 DNA sequence: TGTGCCAGTAGTATGGGACTAGCGGGGAGCACAGATACGCAGTATTTT. Protein product: CASSMGLAGSTDTQYF.

V usage is TRBV27 and J usage is TRBJ2-7, with 8 bases lining up with TRBD1. Trimming removed 4 bases from V and 5 bases from J; junction bases left unmatched: 10. CDR1 and CDR2 (germline): MNHEY, SMNVEV (reference sequence). This CDR3 is 15 amino acids long. The CDR3 nucleotides are TGTGCCAGCAGTTCATTCGGGACAGGTAGTGACGAGCAGTACTTC. The encoded protein is CASSSFGTGSDEQYF.

The chain links TRBV25-1 to TRBJ2-5; 7 nucleotides match TRBD1. The CDR3 contains 14 residues. The germline CDR1 and CDR2 sequences are MGHDK and SYGVNS. The trim removed 4 bases at V and 5 bases at J, leaving 7 bases unmatched. The DNA of the CDR3 is TGTGCCAGCAGTGGTCGACAGGGATGGGAGACCCAGTACTTC. This gives the protein CASSGRQGWETQYF.

The rearrangement links TRBV5-8 to TRBJ1-2, with TRBD1 matching 9 bases. The germline V gene has CDR1 SGHTS and CDR2 YDEGEE. This CDR3 has 16 amino acids. V was pared by 4 bases and J by 2 bases, with 9 bases of the junction left unmatched. DNA of the CDR3: TGTGCCAGCAGCCCTCTGGTACAGGGGGCGAACTATGGCTACACCTTC. Protein: CASSPLVQGANYGYTF.

The chain has TRBV6-4 and TRBJ2-2; the D gene is possibly TRBD2 (5 bases). Trimming shortened V by 6 bases and J by 4 bases, and 12 bases separated the two germline ends. The CDR3 is 14 amino acids. Looked up from germline, CDR1 is MRHNA and CDR2 is SNTAGT. The CDR3 sequence is CASSRGESTGELFF. CDR3 DNA sequence: TGTGCCAGCAGCCGGGGAGAGAGCACCGGGGAGCTGTTTTTT.

This chain connects TRBV7-2 to TRBJ2-1; TRBD2 agrees at 13 bases. The trim removed 2 bases at V and 6 bases at J, leaving 1 base unmatched. CDR3 length equals 15 residues. Per germline, CDR1 SGHTA and CDR2 FQGNSA. CDR3 region: CASSLRLAGGNEQFF. CDR3 bases: TGTGCCAGCAGCTTAAGACTAGCGGGGGGCAATGAGCAGTTCTTC.

The V and J genes are TRBV10-3 and TRBJ1-1; D is possibly TRBD1 (5 bases). There are 14 residues in the CDR3. V lost 2 bases, J lost 2 bases, and 9 bases lay in between. CDR1 is ENHRY and CDR2 is SYGVKD in the germline V gene. For the CDR3, the DNA is TGTGCCATCAGTGAGGGGGCGGGAAACACTGAAGCTTTCTTT. It specifies CAISEGAGNTEAFF.

This clone was found a few times. V is TRBV28 and J is TRBJ1-3; D possibly corresponds to TRBD1 (5 bases). V lost 7 bases and J 0 bases, leaving 16 bases between the germline ends. The germline CDR1 and CDR2 sequences are MDHEN and SYDVKM. This CDR3 comprises 16 residues. The CDR3 sequence is CASTSPTGSSGNTIYF. The CDR3 bases are TGTGCCAGCACTTCCCCCACAGGTTCCTCTGGAAACACCATATATTTT.

J is TRBJ2-3 and V is TRBV5-1, with no clear D. With 4 bases removed from V and 2 bases from J, the gap between germline ends came to 17 bases. The germline V gene has CDR1 SGHRS and CDR2 YFSETQ. The CDR3 consists of 16 residues. The CDR3 reads CASSTQITGHTDTQYF. Here the CDR3 DNA reads TGCGCCAGCAGCACTCAAATCACGGGCCACACAGATACGCAGTATTTT.

This sequence joins TRBV6-6 and TRBJ2-7, with TRBD1 matching over 7 bases. The CDR3 has 14 amino acids. V gave up 4 bases and J gave up 3 bases; unmatched junction bases: 6. Per germline, CDR1 MNHNY and CDR2 SVGAGI (reference sequence). CDR3 sequence reads: CASSFGTVGYEQYF. CDR3 in DNA: TGTGCCAGCAGTTTCGGGACAGTAGGCTACGAGCAGTACTTC.

The chain combines TRBV28 with TRBJ2-5, with D unresolved. Trimming shortened V by 5 bases and J by 5 bases, and 15 bases separated the two germline ends. From germline, CDR1 is MDHEN and CDR2 SYDVKM. CDR3 length: 14 residues. CDR3 DNA sequence: TGTGCCAGCAGTCCACCCCTGGTGGGGGAGACCCAGTACTTC. Its translation: CASSPPLVGETQYF.

V and J are TRBV6-1 and TRBJ2-3; 16 bases line up with TRBD2. The CDR3 loop spans 19 amino acids. The V gene's germline CDR1 is MNHNS and CDR2 SASEGT. With 2 bases clipped from V and 2 bases from J, the junction kept 7 bases outside the gene matches. CDR3 protein: CASSESLGTSGRATDTQYF. The CDR3 region has the DNA TGTGCCAGCAGTGAATCCCTGGGGACTAGCGGGAGGGCCACAGATACGCAGTATTTT.

The rearrangement links TRBV28 to TRBJ1-1, with TRBD1 as a possible D gene (6 bases). CDR3 length equals 15 residues. Trimming stripped 2 bases from V and 1 base from J, with 11 bases between. The V gene's germline CDR1 is MDHEN and CDR2 SYDVKM. CDR3 protein: CASSLRGGQNTEAFF. The CDR3 region has the DNA TGTGCCAGCAGTTTACGGGGGGGCCAGAACACTGAAGCTTTCTTT.

J is TRBJ2-5 and V is TRBV7-3; 9 positions agree with TRBD2. This CDR3 contains 13 residues. J was trimmed by 9 bases and V by 1 base; bases with no gene match: 3. Looked up from germline, CDR1 is SGHTA and CDR2 is FQGTGA. In DNA, the CDR3 is TGTGCCAGCAGCTTAAAGCGGGAGGAGGCCCAGTACTTC. It encodes CASSLKREEAQYF.

This chain joins TRBV27 and TRBJ1-2; 8 bases agree with TRBD1. The CDR3 loop spans 12 amino acids. CDR1 is MNHEY, CDR2 SMNVEV, per germline (reference sequence). V lost 8 bases and J lost 3; bases outside the gene matches: 2. The DNA for the CDR3 is TGTGCCAGCCCGGACAGGGACTATGGCTACACCTTC. As protein: CASPDRDYGYTF.

The chain is built from TRBV15 and TRBJ1-1; D is undetermined. CDR1 and CDR2 (germline): LNHNV, YYDKDF (reference sequence). This CDR3 has 14 residues. V shed 1 base and J shed 3 bases, with 9 bases lying between them. Here the CDR3 DNA reads TGTGCCACCAGCAGAGTGTCGCTAGACACTGAAGCTTTCTTT. It codes for CATSRVSLDTEAFF.

This sequence joins TRBV7-8 and TRBJ2-5; TRBD1 aligns across 7 bases. V shed 5 bases, J shed 4 bases, and the junction held 4 bases outside the gene matches. This CDR3 has 13 residues. CDR1 is SGHVS and CDR2 is FQNEAQ in the germline V gene. CDR3 sequence (DNA): TGTGCCAGCAGCAGGGACAGCCGAGAGACCCAGTACTTC. It specifies CASSRDSRETQYF.

This clone has just one count. The V gene is TRBV7-3, the J gene TRBJ2-5; D is undetermined. The CDR3 contains 13 residues. Germline CDR1 SGHTA, CDR2 FQGTGA. Trimming removed 0 bases from V and 3 bases from J, with 5 bases in between. The CDR3 nucleotides are TGTGCCAGCAGCTTAACTAGGGAAGAGACCCAGTACTTC. Amino acids: CASSLTREETQYF.